This TCR beta chain was documented in a study of T cell responses to AZD1222 COVID-19 vaccine. General study findings and limits: Only a handful of AZD1222 recipients tested seropositive at baseline. Only after the peak T cell response were repertoires sampled.

The V gene's germline CDR1 is SGHRS and CDR2 YFSETQ. V lost 7 bases to trimming and J lost 1 base, with 11 bases between them. The CDR3 consists of 13 residues. Measured with immunoSEQ multiplex PCR; TCRdb has only the in-frame clones, and not every one. This table has approximately 150,000 clones, 85% to 95% appearing once. With respect to this clone: Its antigen is unidentified.

The rearrangement links TRBV5-1 to TRBJ1-1; D unresolved. The TCR was taken from an adult who had recovered from COVID-19. The sequencing used peripheral blood, collected after recovery from COVID-19. CDR3 in DNA: TGCGCCAGCGCGGACGGAACGAACACTGAAGCTTTCTTT. It encodes CASADGTNTEAFF.